Reported below is one TCR beta chain. This entry is derived from a study of T cell changes during pregnancy in multiple sclerosis. V was pared by 7 bases and J by 1 base, with 19 bases between. The CDR3 has 16 residues. Germline CDR1 and CDR2: MDHEN and SYDVKM. Sequenced by immunoSEQ multiplex PCR; TCRdb stores in-frame clones only, minus some. The sample yields tens of thousands of clones, 85% to 95% seen once. The chain has TRBV28 and TRBJ2-5; possible D gene TRBD1, 5 bases. The clonotype was recovered from a female donor with multiple sclerosis, enrolled in a pregnancy study. The sample consisted of peripheral blood, taken in the first trimester of pregnancy. The CDR3 sequence is CASNNRQLTFQETQYF. The CDR3 DNA is TGTGCCAGCAACAATAGACAGTTGACGTTCCAAGAGACCCAGTACTTC. The full variable domain, with the rest looked up from reference TRBV28 and TRBJ2-5, is DVKVTQSSRYLVKRTGEKVFLECVQDMDHENMFWYRQDPGLGLRLIYFSYDVKMKEKGDIPEGYSVSREKKERFSLILESASTNQTSMYLCASNNRQLTFQETQYFGPGTRLLVL.